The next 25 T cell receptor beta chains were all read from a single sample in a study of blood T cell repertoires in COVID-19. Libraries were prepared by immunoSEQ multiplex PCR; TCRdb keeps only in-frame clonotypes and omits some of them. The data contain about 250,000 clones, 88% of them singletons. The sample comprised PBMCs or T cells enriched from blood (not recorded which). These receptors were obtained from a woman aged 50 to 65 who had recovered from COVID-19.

CDR3 region: CASSLAAGWNTEAFF. The CDR3 DNA sequence: TGTGCCAGCAGCTTGGCCGCAGGTTGGAACACTGAAGCTTTCTTT. This sequence joins TRBV5-4 and TRBJ1-1; D not certain. CDR3 size: 15 residues. Germline V gene data show CDR1 as SGHNT and CDR2 as YYREEE (reference sequence). V gave up 0 bases and J gave up 1 base, with 10 bases separating them.

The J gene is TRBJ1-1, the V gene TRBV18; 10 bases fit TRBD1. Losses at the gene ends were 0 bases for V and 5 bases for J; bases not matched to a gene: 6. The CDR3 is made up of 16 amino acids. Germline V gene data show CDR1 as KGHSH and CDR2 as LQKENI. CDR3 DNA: TGTGCCAGCTCACCACCGCGGGACAGGGGTGAGACTGAAGCTTTCTTT. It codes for CASSPPRDRGETEAFF.

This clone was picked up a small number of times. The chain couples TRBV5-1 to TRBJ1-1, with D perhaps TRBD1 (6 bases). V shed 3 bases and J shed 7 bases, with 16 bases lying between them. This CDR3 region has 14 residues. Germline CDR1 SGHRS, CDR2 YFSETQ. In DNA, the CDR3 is TGCGCCAGCAGCTCCGAAGACTTAGGGGGTGAAGCTTTCTTT. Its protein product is CASSSEDLGGEAFF.

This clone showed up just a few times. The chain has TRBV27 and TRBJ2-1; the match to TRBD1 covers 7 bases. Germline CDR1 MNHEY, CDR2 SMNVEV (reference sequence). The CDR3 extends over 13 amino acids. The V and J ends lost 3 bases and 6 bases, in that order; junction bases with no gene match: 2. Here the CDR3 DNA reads TGTGCCAGCAGTTTGGACAGGTCCAATGAGCAGTTCTTC. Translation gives CASSLDRSNEQFF.

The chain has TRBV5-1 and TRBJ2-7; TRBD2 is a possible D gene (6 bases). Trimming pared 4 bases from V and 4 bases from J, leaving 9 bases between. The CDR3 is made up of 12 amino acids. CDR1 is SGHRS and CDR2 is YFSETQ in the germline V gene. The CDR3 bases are TGCGCCAGCAGCGGGACTGCTTACGAGCAGTACTTC. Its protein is CASSGTAYEQYF.

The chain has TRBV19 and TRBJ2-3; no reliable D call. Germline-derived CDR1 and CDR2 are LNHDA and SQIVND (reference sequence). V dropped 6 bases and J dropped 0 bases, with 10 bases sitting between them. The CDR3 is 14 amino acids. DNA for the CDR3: TGTGCCAGTAGCCCATTCAGTAGCACAGATACGCAGTATTTT. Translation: CASSPFSSTDTQYF. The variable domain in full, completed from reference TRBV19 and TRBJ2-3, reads DGGITQSPKYLFRKEGQNVTLSCEQNLNHDAMYWYRQDPGQGLRLIYYSQIVNDFQKGDIAEGYSVSREKKESFPLTVTSAQKNPTAFYLCASSPFSSTDTQYFGPGTRLTVL.

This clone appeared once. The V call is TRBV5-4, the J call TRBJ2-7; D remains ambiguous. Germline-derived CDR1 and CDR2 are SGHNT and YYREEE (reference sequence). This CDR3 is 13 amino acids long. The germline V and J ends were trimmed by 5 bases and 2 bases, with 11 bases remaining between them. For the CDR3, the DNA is TGTGCCAGCAGTTTCGGTTCGACCTACGAGCAGTACTTC. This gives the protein CASSFGSTYEQYF.

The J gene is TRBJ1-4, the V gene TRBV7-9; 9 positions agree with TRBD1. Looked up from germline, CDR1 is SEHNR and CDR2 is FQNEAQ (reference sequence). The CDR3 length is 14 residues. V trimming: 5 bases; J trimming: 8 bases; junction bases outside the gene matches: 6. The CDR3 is CASSPGQGREKLFF. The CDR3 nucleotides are TGTGCCAGCAGCCCTGGACAGGGGAGAGAAAAACTGTTTTTT.

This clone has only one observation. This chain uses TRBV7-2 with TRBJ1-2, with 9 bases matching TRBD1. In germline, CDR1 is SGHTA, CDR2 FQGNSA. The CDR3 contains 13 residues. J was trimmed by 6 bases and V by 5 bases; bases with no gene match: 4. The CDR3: CASSLTGGHGYTF. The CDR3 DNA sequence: TGTGCCAGCAGCCTGACAGGGGGTCATGGCTACACCTTC.

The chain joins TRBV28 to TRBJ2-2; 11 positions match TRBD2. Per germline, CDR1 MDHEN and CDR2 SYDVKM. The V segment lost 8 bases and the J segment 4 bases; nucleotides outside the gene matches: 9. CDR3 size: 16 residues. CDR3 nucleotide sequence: TGTGCCAGCCTCCTCAGGACTAGCGGGCGCACCGGGGAGCTGTTTTTT. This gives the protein CASLLRTSGRTGELFF.

The CDR3 is CASSFYDQPQHF. CDR3 DNA: TGTGCCAGCAGTTTTTATGATCAGCCCCAGCATTTT. The genes are TRBV12-3 or TRBV12-4 and TRBJ1-5; no firm D call. The ends were cut back, 3 bases at V and 5 bases at J, with 5 bases in the middle. The CDR3 runs 12 residues.

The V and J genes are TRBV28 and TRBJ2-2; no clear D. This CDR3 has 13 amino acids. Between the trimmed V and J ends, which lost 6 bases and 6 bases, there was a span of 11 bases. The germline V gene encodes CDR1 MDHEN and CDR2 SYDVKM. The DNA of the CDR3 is TGTGCCAGCAGACTCAACCTGGCCGGGGAGCTGTTTTTT. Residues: CASRLNLAGELFF.

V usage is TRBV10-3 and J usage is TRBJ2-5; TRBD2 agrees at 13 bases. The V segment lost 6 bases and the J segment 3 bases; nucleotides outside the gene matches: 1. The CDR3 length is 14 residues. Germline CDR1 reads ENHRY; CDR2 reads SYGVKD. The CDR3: CAIRGTSGKETQYF. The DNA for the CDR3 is TGTGCCATCAGAGGGACTAGCGGGAAAGAGACCCAGTACTTC.

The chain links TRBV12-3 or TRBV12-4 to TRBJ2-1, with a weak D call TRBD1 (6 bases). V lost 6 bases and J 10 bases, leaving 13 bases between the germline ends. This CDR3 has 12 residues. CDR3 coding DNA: TGTGCCAGCAGGCAAAACAGGGACGAGCAGTTCTTC. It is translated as CASRQNRDEQFF.

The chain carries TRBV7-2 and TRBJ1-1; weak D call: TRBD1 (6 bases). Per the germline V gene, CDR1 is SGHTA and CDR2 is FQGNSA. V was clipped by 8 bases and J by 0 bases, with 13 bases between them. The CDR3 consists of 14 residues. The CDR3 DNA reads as TGTGCCAGCGGAGACAGGAGAATGAACACTGAAGCTTTCTTT. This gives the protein CASGDRRMNTEAFF.

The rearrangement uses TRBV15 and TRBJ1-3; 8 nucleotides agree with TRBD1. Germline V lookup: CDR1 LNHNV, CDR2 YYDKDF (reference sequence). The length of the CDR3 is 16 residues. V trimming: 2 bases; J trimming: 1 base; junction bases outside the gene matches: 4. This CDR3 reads CATSRRQGPSGNTIYF. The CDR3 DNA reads TGTGCCACCAGCAGAAGACAGGGGCCTTCTGGAAACACCATATATTTT.

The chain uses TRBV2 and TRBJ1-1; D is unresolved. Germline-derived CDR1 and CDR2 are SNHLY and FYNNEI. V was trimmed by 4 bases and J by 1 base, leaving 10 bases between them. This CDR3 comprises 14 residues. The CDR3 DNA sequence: TGTGCCAGCAGTGTAGAAGTTCGGAACACTGAAGCTTTCTTT. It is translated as CASSVEVRNTEAFF.

CDR3 coding DNA: TGTGCCAGCAGTGAACCTTACTACCTCTCGGGATCCAGCGAGCAGTACTTC. This sequence encodes CASSEPYYLSGSSEQYF. The chain carries TRBV6-1 and TRBJ2-7, with D tentatively TRBD2 (5 bases). CDR3 length: 17 amino acids. Trimming removed 2 bases from V and 6 bases from J, with 23 bases in between. Germline CDR1 is MNHNS and CDR2 is SASEGT.

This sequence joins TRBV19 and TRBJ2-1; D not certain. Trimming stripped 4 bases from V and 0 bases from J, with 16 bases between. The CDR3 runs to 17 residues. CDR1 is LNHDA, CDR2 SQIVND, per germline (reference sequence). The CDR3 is CASSKSVAAGSYNEQFF. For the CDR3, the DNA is TGTGCCAGTAGTAAGTCTGTTGCGGCCGGCTCCTACAATGAGCAGTTCTTC.

The DNA for the CDR3 is TGTGCCAGCAGCGTTGGGACAGTGTATAATTCACCCCTCCACTTT. It yields the protein CASSVGTVYNSPLHF. This chain connects TRBV9 to TRBJ1-6; TRBD1 agrees at 7 bases. The germline gives CDR1 SGDLS, CDR2 YYNGEE. V trimming: 2 bases; J trimming: 4 bases; junction bases outside the gene matches: 3. This CDR3 has 15 amino acids.

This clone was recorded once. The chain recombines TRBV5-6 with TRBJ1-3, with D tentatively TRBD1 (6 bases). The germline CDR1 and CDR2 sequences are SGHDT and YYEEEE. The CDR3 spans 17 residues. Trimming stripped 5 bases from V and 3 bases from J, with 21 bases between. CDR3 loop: CASSYGPQGNIGNTIYF. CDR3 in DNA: TGTGCCAGCAGTTATGGACCGCAGGGGAATATTGGAAACACCATATATTTT.

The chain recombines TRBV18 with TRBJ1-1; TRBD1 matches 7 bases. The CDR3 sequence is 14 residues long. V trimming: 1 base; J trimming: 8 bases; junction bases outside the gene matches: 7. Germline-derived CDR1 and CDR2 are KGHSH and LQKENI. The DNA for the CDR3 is TGTGCCAGCTCACCACTCAATAGGGGGCCCGAAGCTTTCTTT. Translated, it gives CASSPLNRGPEAFF.

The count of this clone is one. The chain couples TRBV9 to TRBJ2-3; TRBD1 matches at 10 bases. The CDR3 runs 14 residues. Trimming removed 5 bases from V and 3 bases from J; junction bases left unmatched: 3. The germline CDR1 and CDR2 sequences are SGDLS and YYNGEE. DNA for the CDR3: TGTGCCAGCAGTCCGGGACAGGGGACAGATACGCAGTATTTT. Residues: CASSPGQGTDTQYF.

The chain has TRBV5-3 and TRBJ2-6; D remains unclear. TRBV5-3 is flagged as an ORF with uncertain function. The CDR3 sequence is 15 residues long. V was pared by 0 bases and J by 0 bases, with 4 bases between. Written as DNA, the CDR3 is TGTGCCAGAAGCTTGGATAACTCTGGGGCCAACGTCCTGACTTTC. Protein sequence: CARSLDNSGANVLTF.

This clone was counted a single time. The CDR3 sequence: CSVGGQGNTIYF. The CDR3 DNA reads as TGCAGCGTTGGGGGACAGGGAAACACCATATATTTT. The chain carries TRBV29-1 and TRBJ1-3; 7 nucleotides align to TRBD1. CDR1 is SQVTM, CDR2 ANQGSEA, per germline. The CDR3 contains 12 residues. V shed 4 bases and J 4 bases; nucleotides not matched to a gene: 1.